The 4 T cell receptor beta chains listed next were all sequenced from one sample in a study of T-cell reconstitution after alpha-beta-depleted transplantation in children. Study-wide results and caveats: The main origin of T-cell counts and diversity one year after transplant was newly produced T cells.

Their antigens are not known. Unique molecular identifiers were incorporated into the prepared TCRbeta library. MiXCR was run by TCRdb on the PCR reads, yielding one entry per CDR3 protein. The data show about 290,000 distinct CDR3 sequences, about 7.3% seen once. Here the sequenced sample was peripheral blood, taken 360 days after TCRalphabeta/CD19-depleted stem cell transplant. The receptors come from a female patient aged 2-9 years who had a stem cell transplant for Fanconi anemia, so the T cells may come from the graft donor.

This clonotype showed up just once. This chain connects TRBV5-1 to TRBJ1-3, with 7 bases fitting TRBD1. Germline values: CDR1 SGHRS, CDR2 YFSETQ. Trimming at V came to 4 bases and at J to 0 bases, leaving 7 bases not matched to a gene. The CDR3 is 16 amino acids. The CDR3 DNA follows: TGCGCCAGCAGCCTTGTTGGGACAGCCTCTGGAAACACCATATATTTT. This translates into CASSLVGTASGNTIYF.

The rearrangement uses TRBV28 and TRBJ2-1; perhaps TRBD2 as D (6 bases). Germline V gene sequence: CDR1 MDHEN, CDR2 SYDVKM. The CDR3 is 13 amino acids. V was clipped by 6 bases and J by 12 bases, with 18 bases between them. The CDR3: CASRRGTSTGQFF. The DNA for the CDR3 is TGTGCCAGCAGGCGCGGGACCTCCACTGGGCAGTTCTTC.

There are many counts of this clonotype. The chain combines TRBV20-1 with TRBJ2-3; possibly TRBD1 or TRBD2 for D (6 bases each). The germline CDR1 and CDR2 sequences are DFQATT and SNEGSKA (reference sequence). V dropped 0 bases and J dropped 6 bases, with 13 bases sitting between them. The CDR3 is 14 residues long. CDR3 nucleotides: TGCAGTGCTAGAGATTCCCTCGGGGGCGATACGCAGTATTTT. It specifies CSARDSLGGDTQYF.

V and J are TRBV5-1 and TRBJ2-1; the D is unclear. The CDR3 totals 18 residues. The germline V gene has CDR1 SGHRS and CDR2 YFSETQ. Trimming removed 0 bases from V and 4 bases from J, with 20 bases in between. CDR3 amino acids: CASSLAVTSANPYNEQFF. The CDR3 DNA reads as TGCGCCAGCAGCTTGGCGGTCACAAGCGCTAACCCATACAATGAGCAGTTCTTC.